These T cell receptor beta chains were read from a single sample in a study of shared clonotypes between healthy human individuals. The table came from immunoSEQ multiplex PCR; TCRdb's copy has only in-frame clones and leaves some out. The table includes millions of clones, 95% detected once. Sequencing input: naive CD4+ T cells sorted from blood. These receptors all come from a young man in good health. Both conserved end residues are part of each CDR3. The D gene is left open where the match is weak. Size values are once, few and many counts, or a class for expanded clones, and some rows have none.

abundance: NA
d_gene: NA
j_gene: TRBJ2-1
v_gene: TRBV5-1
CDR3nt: TGCGCCAGCAGCTCCCAGGGACTCCGGAGCTCCTACAATGAGCAGTTCTTC
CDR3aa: CASSSQGLRSSYNEQFF

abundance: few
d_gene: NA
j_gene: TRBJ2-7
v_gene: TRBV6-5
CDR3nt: TGTGCCAGCAGTTACTTAGGACATACCTACGAGCAGTACTTC
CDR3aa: CASSYLGHTYEQYF

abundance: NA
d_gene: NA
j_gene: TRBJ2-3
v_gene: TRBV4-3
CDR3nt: TGCGCCAGCAGCCAAGATCTGGGGTGGGGCGCGTTCACAGATACGCAGTATTTT
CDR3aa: CASSQDLGWGAFTDTQYF

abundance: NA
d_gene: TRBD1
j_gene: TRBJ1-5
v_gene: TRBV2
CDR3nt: TGTGCCAGCAGCTTTGGACAGGGGGGGAATCAGCCCCAGCATTTT
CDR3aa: CASSFGQGGNQPQHF

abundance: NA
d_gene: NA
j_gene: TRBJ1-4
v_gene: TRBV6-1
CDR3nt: TGTGCCAGCAGTGAAAGGAGGACTTTTGGGTACGAAAAACTGTTTTTT
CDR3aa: CASSERRTFGYEKLFF

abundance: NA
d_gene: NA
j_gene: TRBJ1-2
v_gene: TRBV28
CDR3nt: TGTGCCAGCAGTTTGGAGACACATGGCTACACCTTC
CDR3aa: CASSLETHGYTF

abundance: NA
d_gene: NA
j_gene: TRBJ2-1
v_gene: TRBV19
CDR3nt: TGTGCCAGTAGTATAGATTCCTACGACAATGAGCAGTTCTTC
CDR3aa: CASSIDSYDNEQFF

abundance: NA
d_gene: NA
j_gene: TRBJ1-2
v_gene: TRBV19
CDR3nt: TGTGCCAGTAGTATAAAAGGGTATGGCTACACCTTC
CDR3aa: CASSIKGYGYTF

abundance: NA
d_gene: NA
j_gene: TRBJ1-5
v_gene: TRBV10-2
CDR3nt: TGCGCCAGCAGTGAGGGGATTCGCCAGCCCCAGCATTTT
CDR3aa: CASSEGIRQPQHF

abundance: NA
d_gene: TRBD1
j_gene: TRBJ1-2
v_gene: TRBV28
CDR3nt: TGTGCCAGCAGTTCCCGGGACAGGGGCGGCTACACCTTC
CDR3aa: CASSSRDRGGYTF

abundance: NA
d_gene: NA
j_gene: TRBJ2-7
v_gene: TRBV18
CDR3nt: TGTGCCAGCTCACCCCAGGACGAGCAGTACTTC
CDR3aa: CASSPQDEQYF

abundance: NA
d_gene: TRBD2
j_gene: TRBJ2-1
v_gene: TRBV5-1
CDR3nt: TGCGCCAGCAGCGCGTGGACTAGCGGGGGTCGCAATGAGCAGTTCTTC
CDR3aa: CASSAWTSGGRNEQFF

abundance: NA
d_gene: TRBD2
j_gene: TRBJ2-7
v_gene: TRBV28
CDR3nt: TGTGCCAGCAGTGCCCTACTAGCGGGGGGTTTCTCCTACGAGCAGTACTTC
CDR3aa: CASSALLAGGFSYEQYF

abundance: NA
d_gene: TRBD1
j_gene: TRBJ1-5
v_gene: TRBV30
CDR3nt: TGTGCCTGGACCGGACAGGGCAATCAGCCCCAGCATTTT
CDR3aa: CAWTGQGNQPQHF

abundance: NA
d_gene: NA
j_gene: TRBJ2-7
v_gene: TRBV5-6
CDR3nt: TGTGCCAGCAGCATGCGGGGGCTAGGGATACGAGACGAGCAGTACTTC
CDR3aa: CASSMRGLGIRDEQYF

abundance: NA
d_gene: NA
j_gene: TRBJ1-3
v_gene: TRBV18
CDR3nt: TGTGCCAGCTCACCACCAACAGGGATCTCTGGAAACACCATATATTTT
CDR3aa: CASSPPTGISGNTIYF

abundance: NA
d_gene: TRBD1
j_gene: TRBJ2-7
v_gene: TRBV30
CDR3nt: TGTGCCTGGAGTGTCCCCGGACAGGCATACGAGCAGTACTTC
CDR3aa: CAWSVPGQAYEQYF

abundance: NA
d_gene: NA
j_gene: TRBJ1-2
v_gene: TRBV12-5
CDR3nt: TGTGCTAGTGGTTTGGCGACAGGACCCTATGGCTACACCTTC
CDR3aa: CASGLATGPYGYTF

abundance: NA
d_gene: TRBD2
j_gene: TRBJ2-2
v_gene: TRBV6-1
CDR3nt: TGTGCCGGGAATAGCGGGGGGGCACCCGGGGAGCTGTTTTTT
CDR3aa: CAGNSGGAPGELFF

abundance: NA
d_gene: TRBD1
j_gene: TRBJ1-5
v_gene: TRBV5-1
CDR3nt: TGCGCCAGCAGCTCGGGGACAGGAGGTCAGCCCCAGCATTTT
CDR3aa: CASSSGTGGQPQHF

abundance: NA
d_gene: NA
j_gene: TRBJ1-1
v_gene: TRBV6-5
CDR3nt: TGTGCCAGCAGTAAAGGGACTGAAGCTTTCTTT
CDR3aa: CASSKGTEAFF

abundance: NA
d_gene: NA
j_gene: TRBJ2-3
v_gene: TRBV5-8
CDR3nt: TGTGCCAGCAGCTTGGCCGTGGGGCCCACAGATACGCAGTATTTT
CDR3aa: CASSLAVGPTDTQYF

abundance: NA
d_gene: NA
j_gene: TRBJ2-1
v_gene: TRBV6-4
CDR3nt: TGTGCCAGCAGTGATAGAGAGGGTAGCTCCTACAATGAGCAGTTCTTC
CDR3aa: CASSDREGSSYNEQFF

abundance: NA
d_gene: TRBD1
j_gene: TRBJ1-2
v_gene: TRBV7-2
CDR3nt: TGTGCCAGCAGCCCCCGGGACAGGGTTGGCTACACCTTC
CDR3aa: CASSPRDRVGYTF

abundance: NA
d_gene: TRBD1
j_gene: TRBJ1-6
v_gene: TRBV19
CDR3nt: TGTGCCAGTAGTATCGGGACAGATAATTCACCCCTCCACTTT
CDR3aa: CASSIGTDNSPLHF

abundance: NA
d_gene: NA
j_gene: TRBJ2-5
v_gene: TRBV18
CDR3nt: TGTGCCAGCTCTCTTCAGAGGGAGACCCAGTACTTC
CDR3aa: CASSLQRETQYF

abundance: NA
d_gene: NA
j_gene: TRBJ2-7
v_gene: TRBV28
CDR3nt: TGTGCCAGCCTACCGCGGGTGGTAAGATCCTACGAGCAGTACTTC
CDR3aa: CASLPRVVRSYEQYF

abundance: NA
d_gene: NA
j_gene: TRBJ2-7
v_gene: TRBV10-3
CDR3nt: TGTGCCATCAGTGAGAGCCCGACCTACGAGCAGTACTTC
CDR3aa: CAISESPTYEQYF

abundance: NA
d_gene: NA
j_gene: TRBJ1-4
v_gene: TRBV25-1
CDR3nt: TGTGCCAGCAGGTCGAATGAAAAACTGTTTTTT
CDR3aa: CASRSNEKLFF

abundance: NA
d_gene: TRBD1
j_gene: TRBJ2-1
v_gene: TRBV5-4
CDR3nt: TGTGCCAGCAGCAATCCGGGACAGGGTTATGAGCAGTTCTTC
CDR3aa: CASSNPGQGYEQFF

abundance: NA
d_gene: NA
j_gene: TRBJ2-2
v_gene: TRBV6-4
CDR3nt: TGTGCCAGCAGTCCGGGGAGCTCAACTCGAAACACCGGGGAGCTGTTTTTT
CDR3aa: CASSPGSSTRNTGELFF

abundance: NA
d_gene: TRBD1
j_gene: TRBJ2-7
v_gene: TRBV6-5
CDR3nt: TGTGCCAGCAGTTTCCATGGGGACAGAGACCTCTACGAGCAGTACTTC
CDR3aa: CASSFHGDRDLYEQYF

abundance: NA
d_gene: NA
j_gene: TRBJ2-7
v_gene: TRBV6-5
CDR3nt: TGTGCCAGCAGTTACTCCCACTTCTCCTACGAGCAGTACTTC
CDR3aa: CASSYSHFSYEQYF

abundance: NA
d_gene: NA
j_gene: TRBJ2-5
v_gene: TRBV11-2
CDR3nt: TGTGCCAGCAGCTTAGCCGGGATAGAAGAGACCCAGTACTTC
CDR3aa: CASSLAGIEETQYF

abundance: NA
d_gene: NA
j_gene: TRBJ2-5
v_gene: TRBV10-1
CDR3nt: TGCGCCAGCAGTGAAGCGGTAAAAGAGACCCAGTACTTC
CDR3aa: CASSEAVKETQYF

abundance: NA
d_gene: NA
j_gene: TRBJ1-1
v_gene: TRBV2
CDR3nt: TGTGCCAGCAGTGACTTTGGGGTAGGGAACACTGAAGCTTTCTTT
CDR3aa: CASSDFGVGNTEAFF

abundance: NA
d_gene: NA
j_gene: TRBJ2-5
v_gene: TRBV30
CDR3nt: TGTGCCTGGAGTGTAATTAGGCAAGAGACCCAGTACTTC
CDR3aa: CAWSVIRQETQYF

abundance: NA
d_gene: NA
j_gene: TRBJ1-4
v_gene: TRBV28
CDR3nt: TGTGCCAGCAGGGGGGCGCCGGGGGCAACTAATGAAAAACTGTTTTTT
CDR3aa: CASRGAPGATNEKLFF

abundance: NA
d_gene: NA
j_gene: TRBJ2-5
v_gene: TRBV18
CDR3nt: TGTGCCAGCTCACCGGGGGTACAAGAGACCCAGTACTTC
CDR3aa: CASSPGVQETQYF

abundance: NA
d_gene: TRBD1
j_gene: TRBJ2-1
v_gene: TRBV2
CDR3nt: TGTGCCAGTGGCTCCGGGACAGGGGGTTGGAATGAGCAGTTCTTC
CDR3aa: CASGSGTGGWNEQFF